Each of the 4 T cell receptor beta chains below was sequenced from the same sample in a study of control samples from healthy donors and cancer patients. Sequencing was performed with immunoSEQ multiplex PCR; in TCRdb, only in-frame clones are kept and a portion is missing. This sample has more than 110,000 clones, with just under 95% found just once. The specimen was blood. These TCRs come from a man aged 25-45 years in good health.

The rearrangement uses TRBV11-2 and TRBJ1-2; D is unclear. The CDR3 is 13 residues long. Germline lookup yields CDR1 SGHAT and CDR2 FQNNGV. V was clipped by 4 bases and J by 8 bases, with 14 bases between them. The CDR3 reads CASSSQTLSGYTF. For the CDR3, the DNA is TGTGCCAGCAGCTCTCAGACCTTGTCGGGCTACACCTTC.

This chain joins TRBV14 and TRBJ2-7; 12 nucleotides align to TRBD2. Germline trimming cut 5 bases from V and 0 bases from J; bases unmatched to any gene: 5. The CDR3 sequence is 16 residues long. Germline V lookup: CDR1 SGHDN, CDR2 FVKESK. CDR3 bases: TGTGCCAGCAGCACCCTAGCGGGAGGGCCCTCCTACGAGCAGTACTTC. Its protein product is CASSTLAGGPSYEQYF.

In DNA form, the CDR3 reads TGTGCCAGCAGATACCGGGACAGGGGGCAGGGTACTGAAGCTTTCTTT. Its translation is CASRYRDRGQGTEAFF. V gene TRBV7-9 combines with J gene TRBJ1-1; TRBD1 aligns across 12 bases. Germline V gene lookup returns CDR1 SEHNR and CDR2 FQNEAQ (reference sequence). The CDR3 runs to 16 residues. The trim removed 6 bases at V and 5 bases at J, leaving 10 bases unmatched. The entire variable domain, with the rest obtained from reference TRBV7-9 and TRBJ1-1, is as follows: DTGVSQNPRHKITKRGQNVTFRCDPISEHNRLYWYRQTLGQGPEFLTYFQNEAQLEKSRLLSDRFSAERPKGSFSTLEIQRTEQGDSAMYLCASRYRDRGQGTEAFFGQGTRLTVV.

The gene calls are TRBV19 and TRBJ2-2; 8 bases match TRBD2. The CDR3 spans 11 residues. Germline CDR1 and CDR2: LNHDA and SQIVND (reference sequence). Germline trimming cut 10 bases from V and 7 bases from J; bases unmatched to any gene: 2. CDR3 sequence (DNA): TGTGCCATAGCGGGACGCGGGGAGCTGTTTTTT. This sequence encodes CAIAGRGELFF.